This T cell receptor (beta chain) was observed in a study of CD4+ T cells in melanoma. The CDR3 totals 14 residues. V gave up 4 bases and J gave up 6 bases, with 12 bases separating them. The germline CDR1 and CDR2 sequences are SGHTA and FQGTGA. This clone was observed a few times. No antigen is known for it. Sequenced by immunoSEQ multiplex PCR; TCRdb stores in-frame clones only, minus some. The table shows roughly 4,700 clones, with about 61% occurring only once. Study-level findings and limits: Neoantigen-specific CD4+ T cells in melanoma reportedly had diverse differentiation states. CD8+ T cell, macrophage and B cell function reportedly correlated with neoantigen-specific CD4+ T cells.

The V gene is TRBV7-3, the J gene TRBJ2-2, with TRBD1 as a possible D gene (6 bases). The sample consisted of cells from a culture (not recorded whether cultured in vitro). The source is a human donor with melanoma. CDR3 nucleotides: TGTGCCAGCAGCTCTAATTACAGGGCCGGGGAGCTGTTTTTT. It codes for CASSSNYRAGELFF.